Below, one TCR beta chain is given with its context. This clonotype appeared many times. The antigen it binds to is not known. Nothing much larger sits one base from this clone, and base qualities are not available. This specimen belongs to a study of molecular identifiers for immune sequencing clone quantification (dated by TCRdb to the late 2010s). In the study overall: In a replicate experiment, RNA from around 20,000 or 100,000 naive CD8 T cells was split into five aliquots, four of which were sequenced. The study was a methods study using CD8 T cells to benchmark molecular-identifier clustering-based TCR repertoire sequencing (MIDCIRS) and TCR RNA copy counting. Beyond this particular receptor, the publication reports: Modeling gave around 2.7 recovered TCR RNA copies per cell versus 8 to 10 by digital PCR, implying approximately 30% capture efficiency. Spiked-in Jurkat TCR RNA equal to a single cell's worth was reported to be detectable even within 1,100,000 naive CD8 T cells. The sizes of highly expanded clones could end up underestimated when identical TCR molecules share a barcode. Without barcode sub-clustering, chimeric consensus sequences inflated TCR diversity; chimeras reached as high as 47%. In CMV-specific effector cells, clones with more than 20 RNA copies accounted for over 99% of molecules, whereas in naive cells such clones accounted for under 1%. The naive libraries included spiked-in Jurkat TCR RNA (under eleven copies' worth), and this Jurkat TCR RNA is not part of the donor repertoire.

The receptor library was made with PCR. This sample was sequenced with a NextSeq 500. Bulk TCR libraries were generated as previously described, with the TCR primers listed in Table S5 used. The Qiagen AllPrep DNA/RNA kit was used to purify total RNA. Reads from multiple sequencing runs of the same library were pooled before analysis. On the study's bioinformatics: Only reads with exact TCR constant sequence were kept, trimmed to 150 nt, and grouped by their 12-nt molecular barcodes. Reads within each barcode group were sub-clustered using a 15% Levenshtein threshold, and quality-weighted consensus sequences were constructed for each RNA molecule. Non-functional sequences were removed, as were lower-count sequences one edit away from another. Barcode sub-clusters with fewer than 20% of the maximum read count were removed, based on fitting two negative binomial distributions. The public sequencing data were trimmed at Q25 with fastp and processed into clonotypes with MiXCR by TCRdb, which kept only in-frame beta chains. Entries that share a CDR3 protein sequence are merged under the most common genes and DNA. These V and J calls rely on TCRdb rather than the paper's analysis. This sample comprises more than 550,000 distinct CDR3 sequences, roughly 23% of them detected only once. About 0.78% of the sample lies in the top ten.

Libraries of naive CD8 T cells were generated from roughly 20,000 to 1,000,000 sorted cells, with 10%, 30% or 50% of the purified RNA used. Naive CD8 T cells were FACS-sorted as CD8+CD4-CCR7+CD45RA+ on a BD FACSAria II into RLT Plus buffer. Detection sensitivity was tested by spiking Jurkat RNA equal to some 10 TCR copies' worth into samples containing roughly 19,000-1,000,000 naive CD8 T cells. CD8 T cells were enriched using RosetteSep CD8+ T Cell Enrichment Cocktail and Ficoll-Paque, and the enriched cells then underwent ACK red cell lysis. V and J are truncated by 1 base and 0 bases respectively, leaving an intervening sequence of 21 bases. The CDR3 goes from the cysteine to the phenylalanine over 19 residues. The kept DNA is CDR3 alone, 57 bases in frame from the first base. CDR1 and CDR2, looked up from the germline V gene, are SGHRS and YFSETQ.

The chain employs TRBV5-1 and TRBJ2-3, with TRBD1 perhaps the D gene, on 5 matching bases. The receptor's source is a human donor in good health. Some libraries in this study had Jurkat cell RNA spiked in. The sequencing sample was made of naive CD8+ T cells from blood, with Jurkat cell RNA spiked in. The cell subset or site label for this specimen denotes: FACS-sorted CD8+CD4-CCR7+CD45RA+ naive T cells. CDR3 sequence: CASSLIPSREMTSTDTQYF. DNA sequence: TGCGCCAGCAGCTTGATTCCGTCCAGGGAAATGACTAGCACAGATACGCAGTATTTT.